This is a list of T cell receptor beta chains from one sample in a study of blood T cell repertoires in COVID-19. Method: immunoSEQ multiplex PCR; TCRdb's copy keeps in-frame clones and lacks some. The repertoire consists of over 150,000 clones, with about 80% occurring once and the leading ten covering roughly 11%. Sequencing used peripheral blood. The receptor set was obtained from a man in his 70s with active or convalescent COVID-19. Both conserved end residues are part of each CDR3. A D gene is named only where the DNA matches it firmly. Clone size, where shown, is once, few, many, or a class for clones that have expanded.

D	J	V	size	DNA	CDR3
.	TRBJ2-5	TRBV5-1	.	TGCGCCAGCAGCTTGGAGGGGTTGGGGGAGACCCAGTACTTC	CASSLEGLGETQYF
.	TRBJ1-1	TRBV28	.	TGTGCCAGCAGTTCCGCCACAGGGAACACTGAAGCTTTCTTT	CASSSATGNTEAFF
TRBD1	TRBJ2-7	TRBV7-9	.	TGTGCCAGCAGCCCCAGGCCGCTGGGACAGGGGTCCTACGAGCAGTACTTC	CASSPRPLGQGSYEQYF
TRBD2	TRBJ2-2	TRBV5-1	.	TGCGCCAGCAGCTTTTCGATAGCGGGCTCGAACACCGGGGAGCTGTTTTTT	CASSFSIAGSNTGELFF
.	TRBJ2-2	TRBV6-4	.	TGTGCCAGCAGTGAGAGACAGCTCGCGAACACCGGGGAGCTGTTTTTT	CASSERQLANTGELFF
.	TRBJ2-5	TRBV9	.	TGTGCCAGCAGCACCGGCCAAGAGACCCAGTACTTC	CASSTGQETQYF
.	TRBJ1-1	TRBV28	.	TGTGCCAGCAGGGCAGCGTTGAACACTGAAGCTTTCTTT	CASRAALNTEAFF
TRBD1	TRBJ1-1	TRBV12-5	few	TGTGCTAGTGGTTTAAGGACAGGGAGCACTGAAGCTTTCTTT	CASGLRTGSTEAFF
.	TRBJ2-1	TRBV7-3	few	TGTGCCAGCAGCGCCGGAGGGGTGGTCAATGAGCAGTTCTTC	CASSAGGVVNEQFF
.	TRBJ1-2	TRBV7-9	.	TGTGCCAGCACCATCCTCACCCCGCAGAATGGCTACACCTTC	CASTILTPQNGYTF
.	TRBJ1-4	TRBV30	.	TGTGCCTGGAGTGTAAGCGGGCCTGAAAAACTGTTTTTT	CAWSVSGPEKLFF
TRBD1	TRBJ1-4	TRBV7-2	once	TGTGCCAGCAGGACGACAGGGGGCAGTTCTAATGAAAAACTGTTTTTT	CASRTTGGSSNEKLFF
.	TRBJ1-2	TRBV28	.	TGTGCCTGGACCGACCGGAGGTACTATGGCTACACCTTC	CAWTDRRYYGYTF
.	TRBJ1-6	TRBV27	once	TGTGCCAGCAGTTTAAAGGGGCGGAGTTCACCCCTCCACTTT	CASSLKGRSSPLHF
.	TRBJ1-5	TRBV7-3	few	TGTGCCAGCAGCCCAGGACAGTCTAGCAATCAGCCCCAGCATTTT	CASSPGQSSNQPQHF
TRBD1	TRBJ1-5	TRBV6-2/TRBV6-3	.	TGTGCCAGCAGTCCCGGGACAGGGCAGCGGCCCCAGCATTTT	CASSPGTGQRPQHF
.	TRBJ2-4	TRBV19	once	TGTGCCAGTAACTCCCTGGGAGTCAAAAACATTCAGTACTTC	CASNSLGVKNIQYF
TRBD1	TRBJ2-7	TRBV5-6	few	TGTGCCAGCAGCTTGGTGAAAAGGGGGCGGCCCTACGAGCAGTACTTC	CASSLVKRGRPYEQYF
.	TRBJ1-4	TRBV28	.	TGTGCCAGCAGTTTAATGGGGGCTGCAACTAATGAAAAACTGTTTTTT	CASSLMGAATNEKLFF
TRBD1	TRBJ1-5	TRBV7-9	.	TGTGCCAGCAGCTCGAGGACAGGCCCCAATCAGCCCCAGCATTTT	CASSSRTGPNQPQHF
.	TRBJ2-2	TRBV2	.	TGTGCCAGCACTGCGCAGGGAGGAGGCACCGGGGAGCTGTTTTTT	CASTAQGGGTGELFF
TRBD2	TRBJ2-3	TRBV18	.	TGTGCCAGCTCACCAATCGGACTAGCGGGGGGACGCACAGATACGCAGTATTTT	CASSPIGLAGGRTDTQYF
TRBD2	TRBJ2-1	TRBV6-5	once	TGTGCCAGCAGATTGGGGGGGGGCAATGAGCAGTTCTTC	CASRLGGGNEQFF
.	TRBJ2-3	TRBV9	.	TGTGCCAGCAGCCTCCGGCGGGGATCAGATACGCAGTATTTT	CASSLRRGSDTQYF
.	TRBJ1-2	TRBV24-1	.	TGTGCCACCAGTGAGGCTGCGGGTTACGGCTACACCTTC	CATSEAAGYGYTF
TRBD1	TRBJ1-1	TRBV9	once	TGTGCCAGCAGCAGGGACAGTGAAGCTTTCTTT	CASSRDSEAFF
TRBD1	TRBJ2-1	TRBV6-5	.	TGTGCCAGCAGCCGGGACAGGGGTTACAATGAGCAGTTCTTC	CASSRDRGYNEQFF
TRBD1	TRBJ1-1	TRBV4-3	.	TGCGCCAGCAGCCTCTACAGGGGGCGGAACACTGAAGCTTTCTTT	CASSLYRGRNTEAFF
.	TRBJ2-1	TRBV7-9	.	TGTGCCAGCAGCGCCTTAGCCAATGAGCAGTTCTTC	CASSALANEQFF
.	TRBJ2-3	TRBV5-5	once	TGTGCCAGCAGCCGAATACGGACAGCCAGCACAGATACGCAGTATTTT	CASSRIRTASTDTQYF
TRBD1	TRBJ1-2	TRBV2	few	TGTGCCAGCAGTGTAGACAGGGGCGTCTATGGCTACACCTTC	CASSVDRGVYGYTF
.	TRBJ1-1	TRBV5-6	.	TGTGCCAGCAGCTTGGTGGAGGGTGAAGCTTTCTTT	CASSLVEGEAFF
.	TRBJ2-3	TRBV4-3	.	TGCGCCAGCAGCCAAGATCGTGATAGCGGATCCTCCCGGGATACGCAGTATTTT	CASSQDRDSGSSRDTQYF
.	TRBJ1-4	TRBV7-9	.	TGTGCCAGCAGCTTAGGGCTGGGGGCGCGTGGAAAACTGTTTTTT	CASSLGLGARGKLFF
TRBD2	TRBJ2-3	TRBV5-4	.	TGTGCCAGCACCCATTTCCGCGGGGGGCGCACAGATACGCAGTATTTT	CASTHFRGGRTDTQYF
.	TRBJ1-1	TRBV27	.	TGTGCCAGCAGTTATCAGGGATGGAACACTGAAGCTTTCTTT	CASSYQGWNTEAFF
.	TRBJ1-3	TRBV11-3	once	TGTGCCAGCTCTCGGGGTGGCCCTACTCACTCTGGAAACACCATATATTTT	CASSRGGPTHSGNTIYF
.	TRBJ1-1	TRBV19	.	TGTGCCAGTAGTATAGTCGGAGGATTGAACACTGAAGCTTTCTTT	CASSIVGGLNTEAFF
.	TRBJ2-7	TRBV7-2	few	TGTGCCAGCAGCCCCGAACTAGTTTCCTACGAGCAGTACTTC	CASSPELVSYEQYF
.	TRBJ1-4	TRBV6-5	.	TGTGCCAGCACTTTGACTTCAACTAATGAAAAACTGTTTTTT	CASTLTSTNEKLFF
TRBD2	TRBJ2-1	TRBV28	.	TGTGCCAGCAGTACCAGGCTAGCGGGTACTGAGCAGTTCTTC	CASSTRLAGTEQFF
TRBD1	TRBJ2-7	TRBV5-1	once	TGCGCCAGCAGCTTGGCCTTAACAGGGGGCGAGCAGTACTTC	CASSLALTGGEQYF
.	TRBJ2-7	TRBV28	.	TGTGCCAGCAGAAACCCTGCGGGACTCCGGATCCCCTACGAGCAGTACTTC	CASRNPAGLRIPYEQYF
.	TRBJ1-2	TRBV5-1	.	TGCGCCAGCAGCTTAGGGAGTAACTATGGCTACACCTTC	CASSLGSNYGYTF
TRBD2	TRBJ2-1	TRBV4-1	.	TGCGCCAGCAGCCAAGGTAGACTAGCGGGAGGGCCGGGCAATGAGCAGTTCTTC	CASSQGRLAGGPGNEQFF
TRBD1	TRBJ2-7	TRBV24-1	.	TGTGCCACCTCTACCTCCGGGACAGGGGACTACGAGCAGTACTTC	CATSTSGTGDYEQYF
TRBD1	TRBJ2-4	TRBV4-3	.	TGCGCCAGCAGCCAAGACTCGGGACAGGTCAAAAACATTCAGTACTTC	CASSQDSGQVKNIQYF
.	TRBJ2-3	TRBV6-4	.	TGTGCCAGCAGTGAAAAGCCCACAGATACGCAGTATTTT	CASSEKPTDTQYF
TRBD1	TRBJ1-1	TRBV6-5	.	TGTGCCAGCAGTTTCTACCCTCGACAGGGGGATGAAGCTTTCTTT	CASSFYPRQGDEAFF
.	TRBJ2-7	TRBV11-3	.	TGTGCCAGCAGCTTTGGGGGCTCCGGGCCCTACGAGCAGTACTTC	CASSFGGSGPYEQYF
.	TRBJ2-7	TRBV19	.	TGTGCCAGCTCCGGGACACTTACCTACGAGCAGTACTTC	CASSGTLTYEQYF
.	TRBJ1-1	TRBV12-3/TRBV12-4	once	TGTGCCAGCAGCGCGGAGGTAGGCACTGAAGCTTTCTTT	CASSAEVGTEAFF
TRBD2	TRBJ2-3	TRBV7-9	.	TGTGCCAGCAGCTCTACTAGCGGGTCCTTCACAGATACGCAGTATTTT	CASSSTSGSFTDTQYF
.	TRBJ2-5	TRBV7-8	.	TGTGCCAGCAGCTTTAGAGACACCCAAGAGACCCAGTACTTC	CASSFRDTQETQYF